This TCR beta chain is from a study of T cells in localized non-small cell lung cancer. Points from the study as a whole: With higher T cell density in blood came longer overall survival. Detection in adjacent lung was observed for a median about 56 of the top 100 tumor clones. Only one tumor region was sequenced, so heterogeneity remains possible. Uninvolved adjacent lung showed peak T cell clonality, exceeding tumor.

With regard to this clone: The target antigen is unknown.

Data came from immunoSEQ multiplex PCR; TCRdb stores just in-frame clones and leaves some out. The table records 25,000 to 30,000 clones, 80% to 95% of them present only once. The junction had 13 bases not matched to a gene; V was cut back by 7 bases and J by 4 bases. The length of the CDR3 is 15 residues. Germline assignment: CDR1 SQVTM and CDR2 ANQGSEA. The receptor was isolated from a woman aged 40-70 years with stage III lung adenocarcinoma. V gene TRBV29-1 combines with J gene TRBJ2-1; 7 bases agree with TRBD2. The sample in question was peripheral blood mononuclear cells, obtained before any cancer treatment. The CDR3 region has the DNA TGCAGCGCCCGAGGGTTCCAGCGGGGATACAATGAGCAGTTCTTC. Protein: CSARGFQRGYNEQFF.